This T cell receptor beta chain was sequenced in a study of blood T cell repertoires in COVID-19. For the study at large: Both acute and convalescent COVID-19 samples were obtained from the United States, Italy and Spain.

Data came from immunoSEQ multiplex PCR; TCRdb stores just in-frame clones and leaves some out. The data contain approximately 50,000 clones, over 80% of them singletons. Germline assignment: CDR1 SQVTM and CDR2 ANQGSEA. Unmatched junction bases numbered 19, after V lost 8 bases and J lost 6 bases. CDR3 length: 17 residues. This receptor was obtained from a human donor in a cohort sampled during active COVID-19. The material sequenced was peripheral blood. The chain carries TRBV29-1 and TRBJ2-1; the match to TRBD2 covers 10 bases. In DNA form, the CDR3 reads TGCAGCCTCAGACCGAGGGTGGCTAGCGGGAGAGGCAATGAGCAGTTCTTC. Residues: CSLRPRVASGRGNEQFF.